A selection of T cell receptor beta chains follows, all from one sample in a study of shared clonotypes between healthy human individuals. Clones were read by immunoSEQ multiplex PCR, and TCRdb kept only the in-frame ones, dropping some. This sample has roughly 1 million clones; around three quarters occur once, and the top ten carry more than 0.5%. Sequencing input: memory CD4+ T cells from PBMCs. These receptor sequences come from a man between 18 and 29 years old in good health. Some clones in this sample may be carry-over from other donors' samples. CDR3s include the opening cysteine and the closing phenylalanine or tryptophan. A D gene is named only where the DNA matches it firmly. Size is stated for part of the rows, as once, few or many counts, or as a class when the clone is expanded.

. . TRBJ2-4 TRBV18 CASSPGKNIQYF TGTGCCAGCTCACCGGGCAAAAACATTCAGTACTTC
. . TRBJ2-1 TRBV9 CASSVALGAAYNEQFF TGTGCCAGCAGCGTAGCACTAGGGGCCGCCTACAATGAGCAGTTCTTC
. TRBD2 TRBJ2-1 TRBV5-1 CASSWSGSDGNEQFF TGCGCCAGCAGCTGGAGCGGGAGCGATGGCAATGAGCAGTTCTTC
. TRBD2 TRBJ2-7 TRBV2 CASSPRSRAGTSGRSQYF TGTGCCAGCTCCCCACGGAGCAGAGCCGGGACTAGCGGGAGATCACAGTACTTC
. TRBD2 TRBJ2-3 TRBV14 CASSQGLQARGEYF TGTGCCAGCAGCCAAGGACTTCAGGCCCGGGGGGAGTATTTT
few . TRBJ1-2 TRBV10-3 CAITSAETNYGYTF TGTGCCATCACGAGTGCCGAGACTAACTATGGCTACACCTTC
. . TRBJ1-1 TRBV2 CASSEGRGNTEAFF TGTGCCAGCAGTGAAGGCAGGGGGAACACTGAAGCTTTCTTT
. . TRBJ1-1 TRBV19 CASMHSGSGRNTEAFF TGTGCCAGTATGCATTCAGGTTCGGGGCGGAACACTGAAGCTTTCTTT
. . TRBJ2-5 TRBV4-3 CASSQGTLGGETQYF TGCGCCAGCAGCCAAGGAACGCTAGGGGGAGAGACCCAGTACTTC
. TRBD2 TRBJ2-1 TRBV10-3 CAISQRGMAGLSSYNEQFF TGTGCCATCAGCCAGCGGGGGATGGCGGGGCTAAGCTCCTACAATGAGCAGTTCTTC
. TRBD2 TRBJ2-1 TRBV7-2 CASSLEASGYNEQFF TGTGCCAGCAGCTTAGAGGCTAGCGGGTACAATGAGCAGTTCTTC
few . TRBJ1-6 TRBV30 CAWSDPNSPLHF TGTGCCTGGAGCGACCCTAATTCACCCCTCCACTTT
. TRBD1 TRBJ1-5 TRBV28 CASTRRAQGGNQPQHF TGTGCCAGCACACGAAGGGCCCAGGGGGGCAATCAGCCCCAGCATTTT
. TRBD1 TRBJ1-1 TRBV28 CASGQGAGTEAFF TGTGCCAGCGGACAGGGGGCGGGGACTGAAGCTTTCTTT
. . TRBJ1-4 TRBV27 CASSFVATNEKLFF TGTGCCAGCAGTTTTGTAGCAACTAATGAAAAACTGTTTTTT
. . TRBJ2-7 TRBV19 CASSYRFRETYEQYF TGTGCCAGTAGTTATAGGTTCCGAGAGACCTACGAGCAGTACTTC
. . TRBJ1-2 TRBV27 CASRPDLWGYGYTF TGTGCCAGCAGACCGGACCTTTGGGGCTATGGCTACACCTTC